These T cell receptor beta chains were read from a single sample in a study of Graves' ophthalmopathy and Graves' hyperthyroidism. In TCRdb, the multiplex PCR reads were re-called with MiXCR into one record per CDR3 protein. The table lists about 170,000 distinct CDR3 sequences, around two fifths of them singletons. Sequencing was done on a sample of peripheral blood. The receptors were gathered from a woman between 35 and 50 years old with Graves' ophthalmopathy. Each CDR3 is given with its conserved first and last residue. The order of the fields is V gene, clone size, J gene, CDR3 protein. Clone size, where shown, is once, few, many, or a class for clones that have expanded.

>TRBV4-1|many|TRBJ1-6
CASSQVGHNSPLHF
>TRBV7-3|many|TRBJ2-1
CASSQGGNYNEQFF
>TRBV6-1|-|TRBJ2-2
CASSERGGLAGESTGELFF
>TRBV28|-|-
CASSLSNTRGIQYF
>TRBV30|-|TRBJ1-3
CAWARVNSGNTIYF
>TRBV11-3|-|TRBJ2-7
CASSKPGLRYEQYF
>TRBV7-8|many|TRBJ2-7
CASSLELMRLAYEQYF
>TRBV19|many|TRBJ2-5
CASSIRVRQETQYF
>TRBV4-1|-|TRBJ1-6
CASSQGGTGVSPLHF
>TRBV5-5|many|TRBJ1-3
CASSLGTGLSGNTIYF
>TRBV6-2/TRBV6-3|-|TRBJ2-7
CASSRTPYEQYF
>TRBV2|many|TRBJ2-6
CASSEVPRSGANVLTF
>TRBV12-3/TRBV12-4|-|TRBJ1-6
CASSFWIASNSPLHF
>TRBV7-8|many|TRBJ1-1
CASSPQGRGTEAFF
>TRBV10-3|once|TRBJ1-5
CAGRQETYQPQHF
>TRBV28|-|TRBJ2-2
CASSLSLTSGYDTGELFF
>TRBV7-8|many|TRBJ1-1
CASSLAQERWAFF
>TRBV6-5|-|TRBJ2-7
CASSYLPDGEQYF
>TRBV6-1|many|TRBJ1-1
CASSEPQGAEAFF
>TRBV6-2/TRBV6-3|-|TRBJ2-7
CASSDRVAYEQYF
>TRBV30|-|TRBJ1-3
CAWGPGTPGNTIYF
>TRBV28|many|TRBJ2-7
CASSLDRVSEQYF
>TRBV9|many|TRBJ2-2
CASTAGGLNTGELFF
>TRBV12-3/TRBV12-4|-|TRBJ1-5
CASSPEPWNQPQHF
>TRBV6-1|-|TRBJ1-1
CASRVRANTEAFF
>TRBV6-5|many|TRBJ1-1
CASSNDGDTEAFF
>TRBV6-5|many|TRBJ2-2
CAGGAGANTGELFF
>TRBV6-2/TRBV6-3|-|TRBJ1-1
CASSYERDTEAFF
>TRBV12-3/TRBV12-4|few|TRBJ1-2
CASRTTGGAGYTF
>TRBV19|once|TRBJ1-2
CASSSPGRNYGYTF
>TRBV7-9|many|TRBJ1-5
CASSAGGLQPQHF
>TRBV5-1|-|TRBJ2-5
CATLSGTGGQGETQYF
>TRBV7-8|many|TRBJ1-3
CASSSAGTGGNTIYF
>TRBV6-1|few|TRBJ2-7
CALGRDCCEQYF
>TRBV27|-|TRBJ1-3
CASRRLSGEGGNTIYF
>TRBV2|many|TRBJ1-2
CACSVLGQGNYGYTF
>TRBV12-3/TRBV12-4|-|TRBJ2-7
CASSPGLAEQYF
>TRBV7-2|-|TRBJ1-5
CASSLAAGPQHF
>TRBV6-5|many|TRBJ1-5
CASRAGPYSNQPQHF
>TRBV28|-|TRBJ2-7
CASSAGGAGGHEQYF
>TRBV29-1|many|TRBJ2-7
CSVEQNWGGSYEQYF
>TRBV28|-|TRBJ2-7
CASTSGSYEQYF
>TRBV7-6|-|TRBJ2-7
CASSFGPGSSYEQYF
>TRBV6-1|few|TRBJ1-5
CASRPGQGAPGHF
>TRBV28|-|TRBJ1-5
CASSLDRSQDQPQHF
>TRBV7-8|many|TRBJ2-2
CASSLQGQQIGELFF
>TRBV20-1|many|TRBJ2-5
CSARGLAVQETQYF
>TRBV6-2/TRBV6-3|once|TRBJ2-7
CASSSLGGGYEQYF
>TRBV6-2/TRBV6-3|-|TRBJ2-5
CASGPLNLGLQETQYF
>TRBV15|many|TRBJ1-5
CATSRDRAAGYQPQHF
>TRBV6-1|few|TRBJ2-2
CASSEGLGTGELFF
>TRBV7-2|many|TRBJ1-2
CASSSQAHYGYTF
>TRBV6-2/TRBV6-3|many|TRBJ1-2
CASSYSYGGYGYTF
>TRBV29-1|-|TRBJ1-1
CSVDFGRGFAEAFF